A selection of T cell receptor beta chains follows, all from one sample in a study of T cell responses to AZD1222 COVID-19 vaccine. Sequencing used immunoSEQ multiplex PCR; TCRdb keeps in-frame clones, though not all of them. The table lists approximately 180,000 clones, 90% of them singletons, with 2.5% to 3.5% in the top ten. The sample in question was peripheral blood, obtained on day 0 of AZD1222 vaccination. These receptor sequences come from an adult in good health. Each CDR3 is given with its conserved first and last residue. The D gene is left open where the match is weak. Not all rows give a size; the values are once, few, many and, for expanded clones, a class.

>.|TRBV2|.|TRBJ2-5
TGTGCCAGCAGTGAAGAGGGCAGGCAAGAGACCCAGTACTTC
CASSEEGRQETQYF
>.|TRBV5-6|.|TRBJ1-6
TGTGCCAGCAGCCTGACAGTTATTGCGAATTCACCCCTCCACTTT
CASSLTVIANSPLHF
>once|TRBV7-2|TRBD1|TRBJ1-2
TGTGCCAGCAGCTTAGGGCCTCGACAGGGGAGCGATGGCTACACCTTC
CASSLGPRQGSDGYTF
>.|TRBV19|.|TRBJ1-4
TGTGCCAGTAGCTCCTCCCAACCGGAAAAACTGTTTTTT
CASSSSQPEKLFF
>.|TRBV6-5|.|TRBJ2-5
TGTGCCAGCAGCCAGGGTTGGCGGGGAGCGGAGACCCAGTACTTC
CASSQGWRGAETQYF
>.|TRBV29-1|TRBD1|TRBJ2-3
TGCAGCGTTGAGGACAGGCGAGGGGATACGCAGTATTTT
CSVEDRRGDTQYF
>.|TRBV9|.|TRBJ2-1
TGTGCCAGCAGCGCCCCAGGGAGGGGGGACAATGAGCAGTTCTTC
CASSAPGRGDNEQFF
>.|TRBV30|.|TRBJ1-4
TGTGCCTGGAGTGCCCGGCGGAGGACTAATGAAAAACTGTTTTTT
CAWSARRRTNEKLFF
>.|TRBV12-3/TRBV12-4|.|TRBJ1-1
TGTGCCAGCAGTTTAGCCAGCGTTGGAGCTTTCTTT
CASSLASVGAFF
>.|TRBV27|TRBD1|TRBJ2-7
TGTGCCAGCAGCTCAGGACAGGGCGCTGCCTACGAGCAGTACTTC
CASSSGQGAAYEQYF
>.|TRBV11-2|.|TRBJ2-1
TGTGCCAGCAGCTGGCCGCCGAGGTTCAATGAGCAGTTCTTC
CASSWPPRFNEQFF